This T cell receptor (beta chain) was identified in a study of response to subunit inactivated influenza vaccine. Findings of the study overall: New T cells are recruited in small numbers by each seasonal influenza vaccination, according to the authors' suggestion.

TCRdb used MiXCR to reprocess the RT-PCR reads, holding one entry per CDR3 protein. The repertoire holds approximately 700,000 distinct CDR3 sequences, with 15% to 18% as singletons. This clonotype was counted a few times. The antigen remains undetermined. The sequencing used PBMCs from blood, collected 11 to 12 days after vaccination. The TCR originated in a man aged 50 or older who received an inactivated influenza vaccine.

As DNA, the CDR3 is TGTGCCACCGGCCCCGGGACAGAAGAGACCCAGTACTTC. Amino acid sequence: CATGPGTEETQYF. V gene TRBV10-3 combines with J gene TRBJ2-5; TRBD1 matches 7 bases. Germline V gives CDR1 ENHRY, CDR2 SYGVKD. The trim removed 10 bases at V and 3 bases at J, leaving 8 bases unmatched. This CDR3 is built from 13 residues.